These 14 T cell receptor beta chains share one sample of origin, sequenced in a study of beta chain features in type 1 diabetes. Points from the study as a whole: For Type 1 diabetes patients, all four CD4+ subsets carried TCRB CDR3s that were moderately but significantly shorter.

No antigen is known for these receptors. Sequenced material consisted of expressed TCRB transcripts (all of the isolated RNA was reverse transcribed). The protocol was immunoSEQ multiplex PCR, while the TCRdb copy is restricted to in-frame clones and leaves out a portion. The sample includes under 350,000 clones, 13% to 15% of them seen just once. Input material: naive CD4+ T cells from blood. The receptor source for this set is a man aged 30 to 45 with type 1 diabetes.

This clone appeared a few times. The rearrangement links TRBV19 to TRBJ2-3; tentative D call: TRBD2 (6 bases). Trimming removed 5 bases at V and 1 base at J, with 16 bases between. CDR1 LNHDA and CDR2 SQIVND come from the germline V gene (reference sequence). The CDR3 covers 16 residues. CDR3 in amino acids: CASSPRGGSGTDTQYF. CDR3 nucleotides: TGTGCCAGTAGTCCCCGCGGAGGGAGCGGCACAGATACGCAGTATTTT.

This chain links TRBV20-1 with TRBJ1-5, with D hard to call. CDR3 length: 10 amino acids. V was shortened by 6 bases and J by 9 bases, with 9 bases between the two germline ends. The germline V gene encodes CDR1 DFQATT and CDR2 SNEGSKA (reference sequence). This CDR3 is CSAGGRPQHF. The DNA for the CDR3 is TGCAGTGCGGGCGGGAGGCCCCAGCATTTT.

This chain connects TRBV2 to TRBJ2-7; TRBD1 matches 9 bases. The J segment lost 6 bases and the V segment lost 9 bases, leaving 12 bases of the junction unmatched. This CDR3 region has 14 residues. Per germline, CDR1 SNHLY and CDR2 FYNNEI. CDR3 residues: CASLLPGQGIEQYF. CDR3 nucleotide sequence: TGTGCCAGTTTGTTACCGGGACAGGGAATCGAGCAGTACTTC. The full variable domain, with the rest looked up from reference TRBV2 and TRBJ2-7, is EPEVTQTPSHQVTQMGQEVILRCVPISNHLYFYWYRQILGQKVEFLVSFYNNEISEKSEIFDDQFSVERPDGSNFTLKIRSTKLEDSAMYFCASLLPGQGIEQYFGPGTRLTVT.

This chain links TRBV6-4 with TRBJ2-1; a possible D gene is TRBD1 (6 bases). The CDR3 totals 13 residues. V was trimmed by 5 bases and J by 9 bases, leaving 14 bases between them. Germline assignment: CDR1 MRHNA and CDR2 SNTAGT. The CDR3: CASSTHRAREQFF. The CDR3 DNA reads as TGTGCCAGCAGTACCCACAGGGCTCGTGAGCAGTTCTTC.

There are a few counts of this clone. CDR3: CASPEGLNTEAFF. As DNA, the CDR3 is TGTGCCAGTCCGGAGGGATTGAACACTGAAGCTTTCTTT. The J gene is TRBJ1-1, the V gene TRBV19; D gene unclear. There are 13 residues in the CDR3. V shed 8 bases and J shed 0 bases, with 10 bases lying between them. The germline V gene encodes CDR1 LNHDA and CDR2 SQIVND (reference sequence).

The table lists this clone with a few counts. The rearrangement links TRBV19 to TRBJ1-5; no clear D gene. The germline gives CDR1 LNHDA, CDR2 SQIVND (reference sequence). Trimming removed 6 bases from V and 2 bases from J, with 14 bases in between. CDR3 length: 15 amino acids. The CDR3 spells CASSRLGSGNQPQHF. As DNA, the CDR3 is TGTGCCAGTAGCCGCCTCGGGAGTGGCAATCAGCCCCAGCATTTT.

In its sample, this clone was seen a few times. This chain links TRBV30 with TRBJ1-3; no definite D call. Per germline, CDR1 GTSNPN and CDR2 SVGIG (reference sequence). This CDR3 is built from 15 residues. V lost 0 bases to trimming and J lost 2 bases, with 11 bases between them. The CDR3, as DNA: TGTGCCTGGAGTGTAGTGGGGAGCCCTGGAAACACCATATATTTT. Its translation is CAWSVVGSPGNTIYF.

This clone was counted only a few times. The V gene is TRBV2, the J gene TRBJ2-1; TRBD2 aligns across 8 bases. This CDR3 is built from 14 residues. CDR1 is SNHLY and CDR2 is FYNNEI in the germline V gene. Trimming cost V 4 bases and J 4 bases; bases outside gene matches: 3. CDR3 nucleotides: TGTGCCAGCAGTGTTAGCGGGGTTTACAATGAGCAGTTCTTC. It is translated as CASSVSGVYNEQFF. The full variable domain, completed using reference TRBV2 and TRBJ2-1, is EPEVTQTPSHQVTQMGQEVILRCVPISNHLYFYWYRQILGQKVEFLVSFYNNEISEKSEIFDDQFSVERPDGSNFTLKIRSTKLEDSAMYFCASSVSGVYNEQFFGPGTRLTVL.

This clone was observed a handful of times. The chain couples TRBV7-2 to TRBJ2-1; tentative D call: TRBD2 (7 bases). V lost 0 bases to trimming and J lost 6 bases, with 18 bases between them. Germline loops: CDR1 SGHTA, CDR2 FQGNSA. The CDR3 sequence is 17 residues long. The CDR3, as DNA: TGTGCCAGCAGCTTAGCGCAAGGGGGGAGGGCGGGCAATGAGCAGTTCTTC. Residues: CASSLAQGGRAGNEQFF.

The CDR3 sequence: CASTGDRGTEAFF. As DNA, the CDR3 is TGCGCCAGCACGGGGGACAGGGGGACTGAAGCTTTCTTT. The rearrangement joins TRBV4-1 to TRBJ1-1; 11 bases map to TRBD1. The CDR3 contains 13 residues. The V gene's germline CDR1 is MGHRA and CDR2 YSYEKL. With V trimmed by 7 bases and J by 5 bases, 3 bases remained unmatched.

J is TRBJ2-2 and V is TRBV7-2; maybe TRBD2 (5 bases). CDR1 is SGHTA and CDR2 is FQGNSA in the germline V gene. Trimming removed 5 bases from V and 1 base from J, with 14 bases in between. The CDR3 sequence is 16 residues long. The CDR3 loop is CASSPVSGVNTGELFF. The CDR3 DNA follows: TGTGCCAGCAGCCCAGTATCCGGGGTGAACACCGGGGAGCTGTTTTTT.

The J gene is TRBJ1-1, the V gene TRBV7-8; D is perhaps TRBD1 (5 bases). The CDR3 length is 16 residues. V lost 0 bases to trimming and J lost 1 base, with 12 bases between them. Germline V gives CDR1 SGHVS, CDR2 FQNEAQ. CDR3 nucleotide sequence: TGTGCCAGCAGCTTAGCCCGGACACGGAGGAACACTGAAGCTTTCTTT. Translated: CASSLARTRRNTEAFF.

In its sample, this clone was seen a few times. V usage is TRBV18 and J usage is TRBJ1-1, with 10 bases lining up with TRBD1. Losses at the gene ends were 9 bases for V and 5 bases for J; bases not matched to a gene: 9. CDR1 and CDR2 (germline): KGHSH, LQKENI. CDR3 size: 14 residues. The CDR3 loop reads CASVYRDRGTEAFF. The CDR3 DNA sequence: TGTGCCAGTGTGTACCGGGACAGGGGAACTGAAGCTTTCTTT.

The genes are TRBV7-9 and TRBJ2-7; TRBD2 matches 7 bases. V shed 5 bases and J 8 bases; nucleotides not matched to a gene: 9. The CDR3 totals 13 residues. Germline V gene data show CDR1 as SEHNR and CDR2 as FQNEAQ (reference sequence). As DNA, the CDR3 is TGTGCCAGCAGCCAAGGGGACTATTCCAAGCAGTACTTC. Translation gives CASSQGDYSKQYF. Drawing the rest from reference TRBV7-9 and TRBJ2-7, the complete variable domain is DTGVSQNPRHKITKRGQNVTFRCDPISEHNRLYWYRQTLGQGPEFLTYFQNEAQLEKSRLLSDRFSAERPKGSFSTLEIQRTEQGDSAMYLCASSQGDYSKQYFGPGTRLTVT.